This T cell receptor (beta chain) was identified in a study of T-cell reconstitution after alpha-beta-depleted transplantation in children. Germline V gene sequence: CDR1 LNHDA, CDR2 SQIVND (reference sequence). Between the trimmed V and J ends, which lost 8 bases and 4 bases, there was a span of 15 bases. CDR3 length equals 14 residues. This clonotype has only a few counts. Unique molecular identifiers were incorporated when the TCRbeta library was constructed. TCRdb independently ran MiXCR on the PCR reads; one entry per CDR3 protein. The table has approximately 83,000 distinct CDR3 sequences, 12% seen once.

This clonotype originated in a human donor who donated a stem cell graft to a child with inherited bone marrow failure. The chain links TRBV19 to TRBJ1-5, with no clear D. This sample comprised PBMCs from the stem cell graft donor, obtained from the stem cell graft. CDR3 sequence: CASSGRAGNQPQHF. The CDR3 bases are TGTGCCAGTTCAGGCAGAGCTGGTAATCAGCCCCAGCATTTT.